These 24 T cell receptor beta chains share one sample of origin, sequenced in a study of human T cells and chemical hapten exposure. Time point in this sample: patch test 1, 2 weeks after DPC sensitization. The treatment is: therapeutic diphenylcyclopropenone sensitization with weekly scalp DPC. TCRdb fed the RACE reads into MiXCR, producing one record per CDR3 protein. Of some 110,000 distinct CDR3 sequences listed, roughly an eighth are singletons. Here the sequenced sample was whole blood, taken in connection with sensitization to the hapten diphenylcyclopropenone (DPC). The source is a woman in her 50s with alopecia areata. Some clones in this sample may be carry-over from other donors' samples.

V usage is TRBV5-1 and J usage is TRBJ2-7; D may be TRBD1 or TRBD2 (5 bases each). The CDR3 has 13 residues. Germline values: CDR1 SGHRS, CDR2 YFSETQ. V dropped 2 bases and J dropped 2 bases, with 8 bases sitting between them. The CDR3, as DNA: TGCGCCAGCAGCTTCGAGGGGACCTACGAGCAGTACTTC. This translates into CASSFEGTYEQYF.

CDR3 in amino acids: CASSYSRRNQETQYF. The DNA of the CDR3 is TGTGCCAGCAGTTACAGTCGGAGAAACCAAGAGACCCAGTACTTC. The J gene is TRBJ2-5, the V gene TRBV6-5; D is unclear. This CDR3 contains 15 residues. With 2 bases removed from V and 0 bases from J, the gap between germline ends came to 10 bases. Germline V gene lookup returns CDR1 MNHEY and CDR2 SVGAGI.

This clonotype has more than one count but fewer than ten. This chain uses TRBV28 with TRBJ2-4, with 8 bases identical to TRBD1. After removal of 4 bases from V and 13 bases from J, the junction contained 3 bases not matched to a gene. From germline, CDR1 is MDHEN and CDR2 SYDVKM. This CDR3 comprises 11 residues. CDR3 sequence reads: CASSSTGDQYF. CDR3 DNA: TGTGCCAGCAGTTCGACAGGGGACCAGTACTTC.

This clonotype was seen only a few times. The chain links TRBV28 to TRBJ1-1; a weak D match, TRBD1 (6 bases). Germline CDR1 and CDR2: MDHEN and SYDVKM. This CDR3 region has 11 residues. V lost 9 bases, J lost 8 bases, and 13 bases lay in between. The CDR3 here is CASEQQGEAFF. In DNA, the CDR3 is TGTGCCAGTGAGCAACAGGGAGAAGCTTTCTTT. The variable domain in full, completed from reference TRBV28 and TRBJ1-1, reads DVKVTQSSRYLVKRTGEKVFLECVQDMDHENMFWYRQDPGLGLRLIYFSYDVKMKEKGDIPEGYSVSREKKERFSLILESASTNQTSMYLCASEQQGEAFFGQGTRLTVV.

This clonotype has more than one count but fewer than ten. The chain combines TRBV10-2 with TRBJ2-3; the D gene could be TRBD1 or TRBD2 (6 bases each). Per the germline V gene, CDR1 is WSHSY and CDR2 is SAAADI. This CDR3 contains 13 residues. The ends were cut back, 6 bases at V and 5 bases at J, with 12 bases in the middle. The CDR3 sequence is CASSVRGQDTQYF. CDR3 DNA sequence: TGCGCCAGCAGCGTTCGGGGGCAAGATACGCAGTATTTT.

This clonotype was seen repeatedly, ten times or more. The gene calls are TRBV7-7 and TRBJ1-3, with 7 bases that match TRBD1. This CDR3 has 13 residues. V was clipped by 5 bases and J by 8 bases; unmatched bases: 6. In germline, CDR1 is SSHAT, CDR2 FNYEAQ (reference sequence). The CDR3 nucleotides read TGTGCCAGCAGCCTAAACAGGGGAGACACCATATATTTT. Residues: CASSLNRGDTIYF.

This chain links TRBV4-1 with TRBJ1-5; D is ambiguous. This CDR3 is built from 14 residues. V was pared by 1 base and J by 5 bases, with 9 bases between. Germline CDR1 MGHRA, CDR2 YSYEKL. The CDR3 loop reads CASSQGLTDQPQHF. The DNA for the CDR3 is TGCGCCAGCAGCCAAGGACTCACCGATCAGCCCCAGCATTTT.

This clonotype was seen at least ten times. The chain is built from TRBV28 and TRBJ2-3; 8 bases agree with TRBD2. This CDR3 contains 14 residues. Losses at the gene ends were 11 bases for V and 0 bases for J; bases not matched to a gene: 7. The germline V gene has CDR1 MDHEN and CDR2 SYDVKM. As DNA, the CDR3 is TGTGCCGCTAGCACGGGGGGGAGCACAGATACGCAGTATTTT. This sequence encodes CAASTGGSTDTQYF.

The chain has TRBV28 and TRBJ2-7, with D perhaps matching TRBD1 or TRBD2 (5 bases each). This CDR3 comprises 15 residues. The germline V gene has CDR1 MDHEN and CDR2 SYDVKM. V lost 7 bases and J lost 3, with 19 bases in between. The CDR3 reads CASTPLGTAIYEQYF. CDR3 nucleotides: TGTGCCAGCACCCCGCTTGGGACGGCTATCTACGAGCAGTACTTC.

This clonotype was picked up a small number of times. The chain uses TRBV12-3 or TRBV12-4 and TRBJ1-1; D is uncertain. The length of the CDR3 is 12 residues. V was cut by 2 bases and J by 7 bases, with 8 bases left in between. The chain's CDR3 is CASSLTPYEAFF. The CDR3 coding sequence is TGTGCCAGCAGTTTAACACCCTATGAAGCTTTCTTT.

This clonotype was seen more than once but under ten times. The gene calls are TRBV6-5 and TRBJ1-4, with no clear D. With 0 bases removed from V and 5 bases from J, the gap between germline ends came to 10 bases. Germline CDR1 MNHEY, CDR2 SVGAGI. The CDR3 is 15 amino acids. CDR3 in DNA: TGTGCCAGCAGTTACTCAGGGCGGGAGAATGAAAAACTGTTTTTT. Translating it yields CASSYSGRENEKLFF.

The sample holds a few counts of this clonotype. V is TRBV11-2 and J is TRBJ2-7; no firm D call. Trimming left V 5 bases short and J 7 bases short, with 21 bases between. The CDR3 is made up of 15 amino acids. The germline V gene has CDR1 SGHAT and CDR2 FQNNGV. The CDR3 protein is CASSPLHTSVTEQYF. Written as DNA, the CDR3 is TGTGCCAGCAGCCCCCTCCATACCTCGGTTACAGAGCAGTACTTC.

J is TRBJ2-3 and V is TRBV6-5; tentatively, D is TRBD1 (5 bases). CDR3 size: 16 residues. Trimming cost V 7 bases and J 0 bases, with 17 bases left between them. From germline, CDR1 is MNHEY and CDR2 SVGAGI. The chain's CDR3 is CASNPEDSHSTDTQYF. The CDR3 DNA is TGTGCCAGCAACCCTGAAGACAGCCATAGCACAGATACGCAGTATTTT.

This chain connects TRBV5-4 to TRBJ2-7; D remains unclear. CDR1 and CDR2 from the germline V gene are SGHNT and YYREEE (reference sequence). The CDR3 sequence is 15 residues long. Trimming removed 0 bases from V and 0 bases from J, with 10 bases in between. The CDR3, as DNA: TGTGCCAGCAGCTTGGAAGGCGGCACCTCCTACGAGCAGTACTTC. The encoded protein is CASSLEGGTSYEQYF.

The genes are TRBV28 and TRBJ2-5, with 7 bases identical to TRBD2. V lost 3 bases, J lost 6 bases, and 13 bases stayed unmatched. The CDR3 is made up of 16 amino acids. From germline, CDR1 is MDHEN and CDR2 SYDVKM. This CDR3 reads CASSFPPRQTSKTQYF. The CDR3 DNA follows: TGTGCCAGCAGTTTCCCCCCCCGACAGACTAGCAAGACCCAGTACTTC.

The table lists this clonotype with many counts. The chain carries TRBV27 and TRBJ1-6; TRBD1 matches at 8 bases. Germline V gene lookup returns CDR1 MNHEY and CDR2 SMNVEV (reference sequence). V gave up 6 bases and J gave up 6 bases; unmatched junction bases: 4. The CDR3 length is 14 residues. The chain's CDR3 is CASSHRGINSPLHF. As DNA, the CDR3 is TGTGCCAGCAGCCACAGGGGGATTAATTCACCCCTCCACTTT.

This clonotype has at least ten counts. The gene calls are TRBV28 and TRBJ1-1, with D uncertain. The V and J ends lost 8 bases and 1 base respectively, with 11 bases between them. This CDR3 has 13 residues. Germline V gene data show CDR1 as MDHEN and CDR2 as SYDVKM. The CDR3 nucleotides are TGTGCCAGCCAAAGGGCAGGGAACACTGAAGCTTTCTTT. Its translation: CASQRAGNTEAFF.

V is TRBV28 and J is TRBJ2-7; D remains ambiguous. This CDR3 spans 16 amino acids. Trimming pared 1 base from V and 1 base from J, leaving 14 bases between. Germline loops: CDR1 MDHEN, CDR2 SYDVKM. The CDR3 reads CASSLFTPPGSYEQYF. The DNA for the CDR3 is TGTGCCAGCAGTTTATTCACCCCTCCCGGTTCCTACGAGCAGTACTTC. Combining the CDR3 with reference TRBV28 and TRBJ2-7 gives the whole variable domain DVKVTQSSRYLVKRTGEKVFLECVQDMDHENMFWYRQDPGLGLRLIYFSYDVKMKEKGDIPEGYSVSREKKERFSLILESASTNQTSMYLCASSLFTPPGSYEQYFGPGTRLTVT.

This clonotype was observed a handful of times. The chain couples TRBV20-1 to TRBJ2-3, with 10 bases aligning to TRBD2. The CDR3 totals 15 residues. CDR1 and CDR2 (germline): DFQATT, SNEGSKA (reference sequence). V lost 1 base, J lost 1 base, and 2 bases stayed unmatched. DNA for the CDR3: TGCAGTGCTAGAGGGCTAGCGGGGGGCACAGATACGCAGTATTTT. It encodes CSARGLAGGTDTQYF.

The gene calls are TRBV27 and TRBJ2-2; 9 nucleotides match TRBD2. Germline V gene data show CDR1 as MNHEY and CDR2 as SMNVEV (reference sequence). This CDR3 has 16 residues. V shed 4 bases and J 7 bases; nucleotides not matched to a gene: 10. The CDR3 sequence is CASSSLAGGPIGELFF. The CDR3 nucleotides read TGTGCCAGCAGTTCCCTCGCGGGAGGGCCTATCGGGGAGCTGTTTTTT.

This clonotype was observed a handful of times. The genes are TRBV6-1 and TRBJ1-2, with a possible D match to TRBD1 (5 bases). The CDR3 extends over 16 amino acids. In germline, CDR1 is MNHNS, CDR2 SASEGT. Deletions cut 1 base from V and 2 bases from J, with 14 bases between. The CDR3 DNA reads TGTGCCAGCAGTGAAGATAGGAGGGGCCTCAACTATGGCTACACCTTC. This encodes CASSEDRRGLNYGYTF.

This rearrangement joins TRBV4-3 to TRBJ1-1; 9 nucleotides agree with TRBD1. This CDR3 is 15 amino acids long. V shed 3 bases, J shed 4 bases, and the junction held 6 bases outside the gene matches. From germline, CDR1 is LGHNA and CDR2 YSLEER. CDR3 amino acids: CASSQGTGRSTEAFF. Here the CDR3 DNA reads TGCGCCAGCAGCCAGGGGACAGGGCGTTCCACTGAAGCTTTCTTT.

This clonotype was picked up a small number of times. This sequence joins TRBV18 and TRBJ1-2; D remains unclear. Trimming left V 1 base short and J 7 bases short, with 7 bases between. Germline V gene sequence: CDR1 KGHSH, CDR2 LQKENI. CDR3 length: 12 residues. The DNA of the CDR3 is TGTGCCAGCTCACCACAATCTCCTGGCTACACCTTC. Residues: CASSPQSPGYTF.

In this sample, this clonotype turned up a few times. The chain combines TRBV10-3 with TRBJ2-3; the match to TRBD1 covers 7 bases. The J segment lost 2 bases and the V segment lost 0 bases, leaving 2 bases of the junction unmatched. In germline, CDR1 is ENHRY, CDR2 SYGVKD. The CDR3 contains 15 residues. Here the CDR3 DNA reads TGTGCCATCAGTGAGTCGGGACAGATCACAGATACGCAGTATTTT. Its protein is CAISESGQITDTQYF.